The present T cell receptor beta chain was sequenced within a study of molecular identifiers for immune sequencing clone quantification. This clonotype came up many times. The CDR3 runs 14 residues. The germline V gene encodes CDR1 MDHEN and CDR2 SYDVKM. Trimming removed 3 bases at V and 3 bases at J, with 12 bases between. TCRdb re-called the PCR reads with MiXCR, one entry per CDR3 protein. The sample has about 100,000 distinct CDR3 sequences; 35% to 40% are singletons. The source of this sequence is a human donor in good health. Some libraries in this study had Jurkat cell RNA spiked in. The material sequenced was naive CD8+ T cells from blood, with Jurkat cell RNA spiked in. Indicated subset: FACS-sorted CD8+CD4-CCR7+CD45RA+ naive T cells. The V and J genes are TRBV28 and TRBJ2-7; D is unclear. The CDR3 spells CASSFTGRVYEQYF. The CDR3 region has the DNA TGTGCCAGCAGTTTTACGGGCCGGGTCTACGAGCAGTACTTC.